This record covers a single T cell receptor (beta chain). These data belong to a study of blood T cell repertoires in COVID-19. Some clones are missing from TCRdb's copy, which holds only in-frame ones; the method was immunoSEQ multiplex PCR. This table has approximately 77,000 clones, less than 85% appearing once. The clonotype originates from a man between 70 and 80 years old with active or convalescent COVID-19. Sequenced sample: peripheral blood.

The CDR3 sequence: CASSAAGGAGLGGGYTF. CDR3 coding DNA: TGTGCCAGCAGCGCTGCAGGGGGCGCGGGTTTGGGTGGTGGCTACACCTTC. The rearrangement uses TRBV9 and TRBJ1-2, with 8 bases fitting TRBD1. The germline V gene encodes CDR1 SGDLS and CDR2 YYNGEE. The CDR3 consists of 17 residues. J gave up 7 bases and V 3 bases, and 17 bases lay outside the gene matches.